These T cell receptor beta chains were read from a single sample in a study of beta chain features in type 1 diabetes. Some clones are missing from TCRdb's copy, which holds only in-frame ones; the method was immunoSEQ multiplex PCR. In the table there are about 140,000 clones, about 10% of which are singletons. The sequencing input was naive CD4+ T cells from blood. These receptors were collected from a man aged 18 to 35 in good health. The CDR3 runs from the conserved cysteine through the conserved F or W. A D gene is named only where the DNA matches it firmly. The listing skips clone size in some rows; elsewhere it reads once, few, many or a size class.

V gene: TRBV6-1
clone size: few
CDR3 length: 15
D gene: TRBD1
J gene: TRBJ2-7
CDR3 DNA: TGTGCCAGCAGGCCCGGGACAGGGGGCCGGGACGAGCAGTACTTC
CDR3 protein: CASRPGTGGRDEQYF

V gene: TRBV19
clone size: many
CDR3 length: 15
D gene: TRBD2
J gene: TRBJ2-7
CDR3 DNA: TGTGCCAGTAGTATCGGCTCTAGCGGGGGCAACGAGCAGTACTTC
CDR3 protein: CASSIGSSGGNEQYF

V gene: TRBV7-6
clone size: -
CDR3 length: 14
D gene: -
J gene: TRBJ1-3
CDR3 DNA: TGTGCCAGCAGCCCTGGGACAACTGGAAACACCATATATTTT
CDR3 protein: CASSPGTTGNTIYF

V gene: TRBV4-3
clone size: few
CDR3 length: 18
D gene: TRBD2
J gene: TRBJ2-4
CDR3 DNA: TGCGCCAGCAGCCTAACGGGGGGGACTAGGAAAGCCAAAAACATTCAGTACTTC
CDR3 protein: CASSLTGGTRKAKNIQYF

V gene: TRBV6-4
clone size: -
CDR3 length: 14
D gene: TRBD1
J gene: TRBJ1-2
CDR3 DNA: TGTGCCAGCAGTGACTCTGACAGGGGGCCTAGCTACACCTTC
CDR3 protein: CASSDSDRGPSYTF

V gene: TRBV5-4
clone size: -
CDR3 length: 14
D gene: -
J gene: TRBJ1-4
CDR3 DNA: TGTGCCAGCAGCTTGACAGGGCCGCCCGAAAAACTGTTTTTT
CDR3 protein: CASSLTGPPEKLFF

V gene: TRBV7-2
clone size: -
CDR3 length: 15
D gene: TRBD2
J gene: TRBJ2-5
CDR3 DNA: TGTGCCAGCTTCCCGGAGCGGGGGGGCCGAGAGACCCAGTACTTC
CDR3 protein: CASFPERGGRETQYF

V gene: TRBV6-5
clone size: few
CDR3 length: 15
D gene: TRBD2
J gene: TRBJ2-7
CDR3 DNA: TGTGCCAGCGGGACTAGCGGGCCGAAAACCTACGAGCAGTACTTC
CDR3 protein: CASGTSGPKTYEQYF

V gene: TRBV25-1
clone size: few
CDR3 length: 17
D gene: -
J gene: TRBJ1-6
CDR3 DNA: TGTGCCAGCAGTGATTACAGGGCAAGCTCCTATAATTCACCCCTCCACTTT
CDR3 protein: CASSDYRASSYNSPLHF

V gene: TRBV7-9
clone size: many
CDR3 length: 16
D gene: TRBD1
J gene: TRBJ2-7
CDR3 DNA: TGTGCCAGCAGCTTATTGCTCGGACAGGGGGCGGAAGAGCAGTACTTC
CDR3 protein: CASSLLLGQGAEEQYF

V gene: TRBV28
clone size: few
CDR3 length: 13
D gene: -
J gene: TRBJ2-1
CDR3 DNA: TGTGCCATCAACCCCGGCGGGACGAGCGAGCAGTTCTTC
CDR3 protein: CAINPGGTSEQFF

V gene: TRBV7-9
clone size: many
CDR3 length: 14
D gene: -
J gene: TRBJ2-7
CDR3 DNA: TGTGCCAGCAGCAGTTACAGGTCCTGGGGTGAGCAGTACTTC
CDR3 protein: CASSSYRSWGEQYF

V gene: TRBV5-6
clone size: -
CDR3 length: 18
D gene: TRBD2
J gene: TRBJ2-5
CDR3 DNA: TGTGCCAGCAGCTTGGCCTGGCTAGCGGGGGGCACGGGGGAGACCCAGTACTTC
CDR3 protein: CASSLAWLAGGTGETQYF

V gene: TRBV6-5
clone size: -
CDR3 length: 12
D gene: TRBD1
J gene: TRBJ1-2
CDR3 DNA: TGTGCCAGCAGTCCCCTGACAGGGGGCTACACCTTC
CDR3 protein: CASSPLTGGYTF

V gene: TRBV7-3
clone size: -
CDR3 length: 15
D gene: -
J gene: TRBJ2-3
CDR3 DNA: TGTGCCAGCAGCGGCGGGCGGGATAGCACAGATACGCAGTATTTT
CDR3 protein: CASSGGRDSTDTQYF

V gene: TRBV5-1
clone size: few
CDR3 length: 12
D gene: -
J gene: TRBJ2-3
CDR3 DNA: TGCGCCAGCACCGGGAGCACAGATACGCAGTATTTT
CDR3 protein: CASTGSTDTQYF

V gene: TRBV15
clone size: -
CDR3 length: 15
D gene: -
J gene: TRBJ2-3
CDR3 DNA: TGTGCCACCAGCGATGGGGGGGCCGGCACAGATACGCAGTATTTT
CDR3 protein: CATSDGGAGTDTQYF

V gene: TRBV9
clone size: -
CDR3 length: 15
D gene: TRBD1
J gene: TRBJ1-4
CDR3 DNA: TGTGCCAGCAGCGCCCAGACAGGGAACGGCGAAAAACTGTTTTTT
CDR3 protein: CASSAQTGNGEKLFF

V gene: TRBV7-2
clone size: few
CDR3 length: 13
D gene: TRBD2
J gene: TRBJ2-1
CDR3 DNA: TGTGCCAGCAGCTCGCGGGGGGAGGGTGAGCAGTTCTTC
CDR3 protein: CASSSRGEGEQFF

V gene: TRBV7-9
clone size: few
CDR3 length: 14
D gene: TRBD1
J gene: TRBJ2-1
CDR3 DNA: TGTGCCAGCAGCTCACACAGGGGGCAGTTGGGGCAGTTCTTC
CDR3 protein: CASSSHRGQLGQFF

V gene: TRBV7-2
clone size: -
CDR3 length: 15
D gene: -
J gene: TRBJ1-6
CDR3 DNA: TGTGCCAGCAGCCCAGACAGGCCCGAGATGGGGACCCTCCACTTT
CDR3 protein: CASSPDRPEMGTLHF

V gene: TRBV9
clone size: few
CDR3 length: 16
D gene: TRBD2
J gene: TRBJ2-7
CDR3 DNA: TGTGCCAGCAGCCCCAGGGGTAGCGGGGCCCTATACGAGCAGTACTTC
CDR3 protein: CASSPRGSGALYEQYF

V gene: TRBV25-1
clone size: -
CDR3 length: 17
D gene: TRBD2
J gene: TRBJ2-1
CDR3 DNA: TGTGCCAGCAGCCTACGGACTAGCGGGGGGTTCTACAATGAGCAGTTCTTC
CDR3 protein: CASSLRTSGGFYNEQFF

V gene: TRBV11-3
clone size: -
CDR3 length: 14
D gene: -
J gene: TRBJ1-6
CDR3 DNA: TGTGCCAGCAGCCCCGGGACAAGGGCTTCACCCCTCCACTTT
CDR3 protein: CASSPGTRASPLHF

V gene: TRBV18
clone size: many
CDR3 length: 11
D gene: -
J gene: TRBJ2-1
CDR3 DNA: TGTGCCAGCTCACCACGCGATGAGCAGTTCTTC
CDR3 protein: CASSPRDEQFF

V gene: TRBV6-1
clone size: -
CDR3 length: 14
D gene: TRBD1
J gene: TRBJ1-1
CDR3 DNA: TGTGCCAGCAGTGTGACAGGGGGGAACACTGAAGCTTTCTTT
CDR3 protein: CASSVTGGNTEAFF

V gene: TRBV19
clone size: few
CDR3 length: 13
D gene: TRBD1
J gene: TRBJ1-2
CDR3 DNA: TGTGCCAGTAGTATAGTCGGGACAGTTGGCTACACCTTC
CDR3 protein: CASSIVGTVGYTF

V gene: TRBV30
clone size: few
CDR3 length: 15
D gene: -
J gene: TRBJ1-5
CDR3 DNA: TGTGCCTGGAGTGGGGGCCCTGAGCGCAATCAGCCCCAGCATTTT
CDR3 protein: CAWSGGPERNQPQHF

V gene: TRBV5-4
clone size: -
CDR3 length: 15
D gene: -
J gene: TRBJ2-7
CDR3 DNA: TGTGCCAGCAGCTCACGCCAAGCGGAGGCCTACGAGCAGTACTTC
CDR3 protein: CASSSRQAEAYEQYF

V gene: TRBV29-1
clone size: -
CDR3 length: 11
D gene: -
J gene: TRBJ1-3
CDR3 DNA: TGCAGCGTCCTAGGTGGAAACACCATATATTTT
CDR3 protein: CSVLGGNTIYF

V gene: TRBV18
clone size: few
CDR3 length: 14
D gene: TRBD1
J gene: TRBJ1-4
CDR3 DNA: TGTGCCAGCTCTCCCGACAGGGTAAATGAAAAACTGTTTTTT
CDR3 protein: CASSPDRVNEKLFF

V gene: TRBV15
clone size: -
CDR3 length: 14
D gene: -
J gene: TRBJ1-6
CDR3 DNA: TGTGCCACCAGCAGATCGGGAGGGGGGGACCCCCTCCACTTT
CDR3 protein: CATSRSGGGDPLHF

V gene: TRBV30
clone size: few
CDR3 length: 15
D gene: TRBD1
J gene: TRBJ1-5
CDR3 DNA: TGTGCCTGGAGTGTAAGACAGGGTGGCAATCAGCCCCAGCATTTT
CDR3 protein: CAWSVRQGGNQPQHF

V gene: TRBV6-5
clone size: -
CDR3 length: 13
D gene: -
J gene: TRBJ1-1
CDR3 DNA: TGTGCCAGCAGTTACGAGGTGGCCACTGAAGCTTTCTTT
CDR3 protein: CASSYEVATEAFF

V gene: TRBV4-3
clone size: -
CDR3 length: 14
D gene: TRBD1
J gene: TRBJ1-2
CDR3 DNA: TGCGCCAGCAGCCACATACAGGGGGGCTATGGCTACACCTTC
CDR3 protein: CASSHIQGGYGYTF

V gene: TRBV9
clone size: few
CDR3 length: 16
D gene: TRBD2
J gene: TRBJ2-5
CDR3 DNA: TGTGCCAGCAGCTGGGGACTAGCGGGGGGAAAAGAGACCCAGTACTTC
CDR3 protein: CASSWGLAGGKETQYF

V gene: TRBV28
clone size: -
CDR3 length: 12
D gene: -
J gene: TRBJ2-3
CDR3 DNA: TGTGCCAGCAGTTTACAGGCGGGGTCGCAGTATTTT
CDR3 protein: CASSLQAGSQYF

V gene: TRBV27
clone size: -
CDR3 length: 15
D gene: TRBD1
J gene: TRBJ2-7
CDR3 DNA: TGTGCCAGCAGTGCTGCCGGGACAGGGCCCTACGAGCAGTACTTC
CDR3 protein: CASSAAGTGPYEQYF

V gene: TRBV7-2
clone size: -
CDR3 length: 14
D gene: -
J gene: TRBJ2-5
CDR3 DNA: TGTGCCAGCAGCTTAGGAGTAGCTGGGGAGACCCAGTACTTC
CDR3 protein: CASSLGVAGETQYF

V gene: TRBV19
clone size: few
CDR3 length: 15
D gene: -
J gene: TRBJ2-5
CDR3 DNA: TGTGCCAGTAGTCCTACACCAGGGCAGCAAGAGACCCAGTACTTC
CDR3 protein: CASSPTPGQQETQYF

V gene: TRBV6-6
clone size: -
CDR3 length: 12
D gene: -
J gene: TRBJ1-2
CDR3 DNA: TGTGCCAGCAGCTCTTTTAGGGCGGGGTGCACCTTC
CDR3 protein: CASSSFRAGCTF

V gene: TRBV6-6
clone size: -
CDR3 length: 15
D gene: -
J gene: TRBJ1-6
CDR3 DNA: TGTGCCAGCAGTTACGGGGAGTACCGTGATTCCCCCCTCCACTTT
CDR3 protein: CASSYGEYRDSPLHF

V gene: TRBV7-6
clone size: few
CDR3 length: 16
D gene: TRBD2
J gene: TRBJ2-7
CDR3 DNA: TGTGCCAGCAGCTTCATTCGCGGGGGGAAGACTTACGAGCAGTACTTC
CDR3 protein: CASSFIRGGKTYEQYF

V gene: TRBV25-1
clone size: few
CDR3 length: 15
D gene: TRBD1
J gene: TRBJ2-2
CDR3 DNA: TGTGCCAGCAGTGCCGACAGGGGAGACACCGGGGAGCTGTTTTTT
CDR3 protein: CASSADRGDTGELFF

V gene: TRBV28
clone size: -
CDR3 length: 14
D gene: -
J gene: TRBJ1-4
CDR3 DNA: TGTGCCAGCAGTTTAGGGCAGAGTAATGAAAAACTGTTTTTT
CDR3 protein: CASSLGQSNEKLFF

V gene: TRBV5-1
clone size: few
CDR3 length: 14
D gene: -
J gene: TRBJ2-7
CDR3 DNA: TGCGCCAGCAGCTTACAAGGGGATCCCTACGAGCAGTACTTC
CDR3 protein: CASSLQGDPYEQYF